This T cell receptor beta chain is drawn from a study of control samples from healthy donors and cancer patients. Clones were sequenced by immunoSEQ multiplex PCR, and TCRdb holds only the in-frame ones, with some missing. The sample yields 130,000 or so clones, under 90% seen once. V lost 4 bases and J lost 2; bases outside the gene matches: 6. The CDR3 sequence is 15 residues long. CDR1 LGHDT and CDR2 YNNKEL come from the germline V gene (reference sequence). Sequenced input: PBMCs. This chain joins TRBV3-1 (or the pseudogene TRBV3-2) and TRBJ1-2; 8 bases fit TRBD1. The source is a man in his fifties or sixties with head and neck cancer. The CDR3 sequence is CASSRQGAKNYGYTF. Here the CDR3 DNA reads TGTGCCAGCAGCCGTCAGGGGGCGAAGAACTATGGCTACACCTTC.